One sample yielded the 21 T cell receptor beta chains listed below, sequenced in a study of shared clonotypes between healthy human individuals. Naive CD8 cells lacked CD45RO and underwent positive selection for CCR7, leaving out terminally differentiated effector memory CD45RA+ cells. Using immunoSEQ multiplex PCR, the repertoire was profiled, and TCRdb retains in-frame clones only, with some absent. The sample records about 580,000 clones, roughly 98% being singletons. Sequencing input: naive CD8+ T cells sorted from blood. The receptors derive from a man aged 25-45 years in good health.

J is TRBJ1-2 and V is TRBV25-1; D not resolved. V lost 10 bases and J lost 4, with 7 bases in between. The CDR3 runs 10 residues. CDR1 is MGHDK and CDR2 is SYGVNS in the germline V gene. In nucleotides, the CDR3 is TGTGCCACCAATTCCTATGGCTACACCTTC. Translating it yields CATNSYGYTF.

J is TRBJ2-7 and V is TRBV15, with 10 bases matching TRBD1. The CDR3 sequence is 12 residues long. The germline V gene encodes CDR1 LNHNV and CDR2 YYDKDF (reference sequence). Germline trimming cut 8 bases from V and 4 bases from J; bases unmatched to any gene: 2. The CDR3 loop is CATGDRGYEQYF. DNA for the CDR3: TGTGCCACCGGGGACAGGGGATACGAGCAGTACTTC.

The CDR3 sequence is CASRRLAGQETQYF. The CDR3 DNA follows: TGTGCCAGCAGGCGACTAGCGGGCCAAGAGACCCAGTACTTC. The chain has TRBV7-9 and TRBJ2-5; 10 nucleotides match TRBD2. The CDR3 is made up of 14 amino acids. CDR1 and CDR2 from the germline V gene are SEHNR and FQNEAQ (reference sequence). V gave up 6 bases and J gave up 1 base; unmatched junction bases: 2.

A note on this clone: Other DNA sequences in the same sample also yield this CDR3. This chain links TRBV29-1 with TRBJ2-5; weak D call: TRBD1 (6 bases). From germline, CDR1 is SQVTM and CDR2 ANQGSEA. The V end lost 1 base, the J end lost 3 bases, and 6 bases lay between the germline ends. CDR3 size: 12 residues. The CDR3 nucleotides read TGCAGCGTTGAAGCAGGGGAAGAGACCCAGTACTTC. This codes for CSVEAGEETQYF.

V is TRBV9 and J is TRBJ2-3; D uncertain. The CDR3 is made up of 14 amino acids. V lost 3 bases to trimming and J lost 0 bases, with 8 bases between them. Germline values: CDR1 SGDLS, CDR2 YYNGEE. CDR3 loop: CASSAGPSTDTQYF. CDR3 sequence (DNA): TGTGCCAGCAGCGCAGGCCCCAGCACAGATACGCAGTATTTT.

The chain has TRBV7-6 and TRBJ2-7; no clear D. V gave up 2 bases and J gave up 3 bases, with 11 bases separating them. Looked up from germline, CDR1 is SGHVS and CDR2 is FNYEAQ. The length of the CDR3 is 14 residues. CDR3 sequence (DNA): TGTGCCAGCAGCTTAATGCAGGACGGCTACGAGCAGTACTTC. Translating it yields CASSLMQDGYEQYF. Full variable domain (missing parts from reference TRBV7-6 and TRBJ2-7): GAGVSQSPRYKVTKRGQDVALRCDPISGHVSLYWYRQALGQGPEFLTYFNYEAQQDKSGLPNDRFSAERPEGSISTLTIQRTEQRDSAMYRCASSLMQDGYEQYFGPGTRLTVT.

This rearrangement joins TRBV5-4 to TRBJ1-4, with D possibly TRBD1 on 5 matching bases. CDR1 and CDR2 (germline): SGHNT, YYREEE (reference sequence). V was pared by 0 bases and J by 7 bases, with 16 bases between. CDR3 length equals 16 residues. CDR3 residues: CASSLGQNPIGEKLFF. The CDR3, as DNA: TGTGCCAGCAGCTTGGGACAGAACCCAATAGGTGAAAAACTGTTTTTT.

The CDR3 DNA is TGTGCCCTCCAGAGCTCCTACGAGCAGTACTTC. It is translated as CALQSSYEQYF. This chain links TRBV2 with TRBJ2-7; no clear D gene. In germline, CDR1 is SNHLY, CDR2 FYNNEI. The V end was cut by 11 bases, the J end by 0 bases, with 8 bases between. The CDR3 is 11 amino acids.

The J gene is TRBJ2-7, the V gene TRBV7-9, with 12 bases identical to TRBD2. The CDR3 is 14 residues long. Germline trimming cut 4 bases from V and 3 bases from J; bases unmatched to any gene: 1. Germline V lookup: CDR1 SEHNR, CDR2 FQNEAQ (reference sequence). The DNA for the CDR3 is TGTGCCAGCAGCTCTAGCGGGAGGGTCTACGAGCAGTACTTC. Residues: CASSSSGRVYEQYF.

This chain uses TRBV14 with TRBJ2-7; a possible D gene is TRBD1 (5 bases). Trimming stripped 1 base from V and 0 bases from J, with 7 bases between. This CDR3 is 14 amino acids long. Germline values: CDR1 SGHDN, CDR2 FVKESK. CDR3 in DNA: TGTGCCAGCAGCCAAGTCGACAGCTCCTACGAGCAGTACTTC. Protein sequence: CASSQVDSSYEQYF. The variable domain in full, completed from reference TRBV14 and TRBJ2-7, reads EAGVTQFPSHSVIEKGQTVTLRCDPISGHDNLYWYRRVMGKEIKFLLHFVKESKQDESGMPNNRFLAERTGGTYSTLKVQPAELEDSGVYFCASSQVDSSYEQYFGPGTRLTVT.

The genes are TRBV7-8 and TRBJ2-7; the D gene is possibly TRBD1 (5 bases). V was cut by 6 bases and J by 3 bases, with 15 bases left in between. Germline V gene data show CDR1 as SGHVS and CDR2 as FQNEAQ. This CDR3 is 14 amino acids long. DNA for the CDR3: TGTGCCAGCAGTCTCCCAGGGTCTAACTACGAGCAGTACTTC. Amino acid sequence: CASSLPGSNYEQYF.

This clone was seen only once. The rearrangement joins TRBV10-2 to TRBJ2-1; 7 bases match TRBD2. This CDR3 has 14 residues. With 7 bases clipped from V and 9 bases from J, the junction kept 12 bases outside the gene matches. Germline loops: CDR1 WSHSY, CDR2 SAAADI. CDR3 amino acids: CASNPAGRGGEQFF. The CDR3 nucleotides are TGCGCCAGCAATCCAGCGGGAAGAGGCGGTGAGCAGTTCTTC.

The chain carries TRBV7-9 and TRBJ1-1; D is perhaps TRBD1 (5 bases). The CDR3 runs to 14 residues. Germline assignment: CDR1 SEHNR and CDR2 FQNEAQ (reference sequence). V was cut by 6 bases and J by 6 bases, with 17 bases left in between. Written as DNA, the CDR3 is TGTGCCAGCAGTTCCAACGGGGGGGACGCTGAAGCTTTCTTT. It translates to CASSSNGGDAEAFF.

The rearrangement uses TRBV9 and TRBJ2-1, with D possibly TRBD1 on 5 matching bases. V dropped 0 bases and J dropped 8 bases, with 12 bases sitting between them. Germline V gene lookup returns CDR1 SGDLS and CDR2 YYNGEE. CDR3 length: 14 amino acids. The CDR3 nucleotides are TGTGCCAGCAGCGTAGGGTTTCAAGGGGATGAGCAGTTCTTC. Amino acids: CASSVGFQGDEQFF.

This sequence joins TRBV4-1 and TRBJ2-5; no clear D gene. CDR3 size: 13 residues. Germline CDR1 reads MGHRA; CDR2 reads YSYEKL. With 3 bases removed from V and 4 bases from J, the gap between germline ends came to 9 bases. The CDR3 sequence: CASSQTRGETQYF. The CDR3 region has the DNA TGCGCCAGCAGCCAGACCCGCGGAGAGACCCAGTACTTC.

This clone was seen more than once but under ten times. The same CDR3 arises from other DNA sequences in this sample as well. The V gene is TRBV15, the J gene TRBJ1-5; D is unresolved. There are 13 residues in the CDR3. V gave up 0 bases and J gave up 6 bases, with 6 bases separating them. Per the germline V gene, CDR1 is LNHNV and CDR2 is YYDKDF (reference sequence). The CDR3 protein is CATSRDRSQPQHF. The CDR3, as DNA: TGTGCCACCAGCAGAGACAGGTCTCAGCCCCAGCATTTT.

Only one count was recorded for this clone. The chain carries TRBV30 and TRBJ1-1, with D possibly being TRBD1 (6 bases). Trimming stripped 1 base from V and 1 base from J, with 16 bases between. Germline V lookup: CDR1 GTSNPN, CDR2 SVGIG (reference sequence). The CDR3 runs to 16 residues. The CDR3 bases are TGTGCCTGGAGTGCCGAACAGGGTCCAAGGAACACTGAAGCTTTCTTT. It codes for CAWSAEQGPRNTEAFF.

J is TRBJ2-3 and V is TRBV7-8; TRBD2 agrees at 15 bases. This CDR3 comprises 15 residues. After removal of 5 bases from V and 5 bases from J, the junction contained 2 bases not matched to a gene. Germline CDR1 and CDR2: SGHVS and FQNEAQ. CDR3 in amino acids: CASSPGLAGGDTQYF. The CDR3 DNA is TGTGCCAGCAGCCCGGGACTAGCGGGAGGAGATACGCAGTATTTT.

J is TRBJ2-3 and V is TRBV7-9, with D possibly matching TRBD2 (5 bases). CDR1 is SEHNR, CDR2 FQNEAQ, per germline (reference sequence). V was trimmed by 5 bases and J by 7 bases, leaving 10 bases between them. CDR3 length: 12 residues. The CDR3 loop is CASSEGRNTQYF. The CDR3 DNA follows: TGTGCCAGCAGCGAGGGCCGGAATACGCAGTATTTT. The full variable domain, its missing parts supplied by reference TRBV7-9 and TRBJ2-3, is DTGVSQNPRHKITKRGQNVTFRCDPISEHNRLYWYRQTLGQGPEFLTYFQNEAQLEKSRLLSDRFSAERPKGSFSTLEIQRTEQGDSAMYLCASSEGRNTQYFGPGTRLTVL.

The chain links TRBV6-1 to TRBJ1-4; D remains ambiguous. Trimming took 4 bases from V and 0 from J, leaving 12 bases between them. The CDR3 spans 16 residues. Germline V gene sequence: CDR1 MNHNS, CDR2 SASEGT. The CDR3 DNA reads as TGTGCCAGCAGTGGACTAAGGGAAACAACTAATGAAAAACTGTTTTTT. It yields the protein CASSGLRETTNEKLFF.

There are a few counts of this clone. This chain uses TRBV10-1 with TRBJ2-7; 8 bases are a match to TRBD1. Germline-derived CDR1 and CDR2 are WNHNN and SYGVQD (reference sequence). The CDR3 is 14 residues long. V lost 2 bases to trimming and J lost 3 bases; unmatched junction nucleotides: 3. The CDR3: CASSEKGQGYEQYF. The CDR3 region has the DNA TGCGCCAGCAGTGAGAAAGGACAGGGCTACGAGCAGTACTTC.